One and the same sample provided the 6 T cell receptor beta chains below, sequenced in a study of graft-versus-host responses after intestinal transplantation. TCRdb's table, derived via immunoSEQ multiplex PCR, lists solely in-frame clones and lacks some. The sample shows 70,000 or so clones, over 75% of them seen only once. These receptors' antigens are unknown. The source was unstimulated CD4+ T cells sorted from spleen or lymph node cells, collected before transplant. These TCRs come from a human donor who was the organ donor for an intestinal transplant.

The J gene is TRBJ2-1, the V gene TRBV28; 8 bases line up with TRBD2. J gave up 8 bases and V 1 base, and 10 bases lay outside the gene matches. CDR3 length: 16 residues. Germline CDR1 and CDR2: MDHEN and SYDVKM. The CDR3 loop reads CASSLSGRGGHDEQFF. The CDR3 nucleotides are TGTGCCAGCAGTTTATCCGGGCGCGGGGGGCATGATGAGCAGTTCTTC.

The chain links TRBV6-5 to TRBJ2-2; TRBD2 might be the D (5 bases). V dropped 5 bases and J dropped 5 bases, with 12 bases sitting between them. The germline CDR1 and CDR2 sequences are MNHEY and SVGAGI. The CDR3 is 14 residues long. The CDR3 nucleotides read TGTGCCAGCAGTAGAAGCTCGGGGACCGGGGAGCTGTTTTTT. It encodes CASSRSSGTGELFF.

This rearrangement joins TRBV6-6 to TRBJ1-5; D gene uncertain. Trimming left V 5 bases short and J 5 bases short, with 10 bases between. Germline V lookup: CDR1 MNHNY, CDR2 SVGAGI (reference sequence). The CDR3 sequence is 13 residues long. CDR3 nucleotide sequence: TGTGCCAGCAGTGCACACGGAGATCAGCCCCAGCATTTT. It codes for CASSAHGDQPQHF.

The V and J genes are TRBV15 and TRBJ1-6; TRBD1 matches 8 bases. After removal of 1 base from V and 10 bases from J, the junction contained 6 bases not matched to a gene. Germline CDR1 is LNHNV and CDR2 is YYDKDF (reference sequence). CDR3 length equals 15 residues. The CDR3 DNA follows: TGTGCCACCAGCAGAGCGGACAGGGTTTCCTCACCCCTCCACTTT. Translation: CATSRADRVSSPLHF.

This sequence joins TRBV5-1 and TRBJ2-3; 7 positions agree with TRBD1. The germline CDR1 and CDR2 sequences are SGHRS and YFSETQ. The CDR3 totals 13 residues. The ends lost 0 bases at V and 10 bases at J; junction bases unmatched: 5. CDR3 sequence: CASSLATQGPQYF. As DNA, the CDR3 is TGCGCCAGCAGCTTGGCCACACAGGGGCCGCAGTATTTT.

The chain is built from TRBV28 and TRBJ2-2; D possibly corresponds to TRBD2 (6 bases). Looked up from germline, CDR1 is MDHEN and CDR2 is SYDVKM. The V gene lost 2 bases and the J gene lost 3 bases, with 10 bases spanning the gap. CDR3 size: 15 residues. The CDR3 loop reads CASSLAGIDTGELFF. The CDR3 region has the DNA TGTGCCAGCAGTTTAGCGGGGATTGACACCGGGGAGCTGTTTTTT.